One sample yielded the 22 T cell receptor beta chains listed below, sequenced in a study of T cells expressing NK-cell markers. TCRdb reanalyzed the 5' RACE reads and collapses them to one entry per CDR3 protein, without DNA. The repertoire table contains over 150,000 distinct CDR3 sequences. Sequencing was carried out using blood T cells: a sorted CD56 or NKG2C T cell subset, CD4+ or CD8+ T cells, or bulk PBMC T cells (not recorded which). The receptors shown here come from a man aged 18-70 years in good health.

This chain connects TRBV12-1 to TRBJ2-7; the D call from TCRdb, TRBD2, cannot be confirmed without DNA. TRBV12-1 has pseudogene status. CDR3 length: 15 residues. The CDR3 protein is CASLGGTSNSYEQYF.

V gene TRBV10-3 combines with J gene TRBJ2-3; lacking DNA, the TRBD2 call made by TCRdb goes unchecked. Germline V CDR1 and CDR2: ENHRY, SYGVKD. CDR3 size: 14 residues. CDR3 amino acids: CAIRGTSGPDTQYF.

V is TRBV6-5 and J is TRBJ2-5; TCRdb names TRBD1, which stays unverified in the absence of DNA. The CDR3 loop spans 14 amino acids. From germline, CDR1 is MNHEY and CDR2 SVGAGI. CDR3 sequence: CASSSDRGWETQYF.

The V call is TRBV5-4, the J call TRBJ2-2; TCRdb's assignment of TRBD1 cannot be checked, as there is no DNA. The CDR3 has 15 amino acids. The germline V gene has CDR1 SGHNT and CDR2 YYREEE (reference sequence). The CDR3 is CASSLKQGPTGELFF.

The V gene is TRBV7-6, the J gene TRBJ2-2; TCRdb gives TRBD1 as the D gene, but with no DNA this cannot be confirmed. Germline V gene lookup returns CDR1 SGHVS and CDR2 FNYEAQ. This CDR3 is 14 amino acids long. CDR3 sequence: CASSLSAGAGELFF.

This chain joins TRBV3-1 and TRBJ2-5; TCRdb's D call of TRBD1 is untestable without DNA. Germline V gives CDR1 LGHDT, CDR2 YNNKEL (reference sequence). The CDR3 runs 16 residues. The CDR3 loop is CASSQDGGFRTGAQYF.

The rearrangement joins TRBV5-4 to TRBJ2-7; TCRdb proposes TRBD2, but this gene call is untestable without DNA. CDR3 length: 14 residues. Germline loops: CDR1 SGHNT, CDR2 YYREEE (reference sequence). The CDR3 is CAGGLAGGRYEQYF. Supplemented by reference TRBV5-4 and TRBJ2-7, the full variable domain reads ETGVTQSPTHLIKTRGQQVTLRCSSQSGHNTVSWYQQALGQGPQFIFQYYREEENGRGNFPPRFSGLQFPNYSSELNVNALELDDSALYLCAGGLAGGRYEQYFGPGTRLTVT.

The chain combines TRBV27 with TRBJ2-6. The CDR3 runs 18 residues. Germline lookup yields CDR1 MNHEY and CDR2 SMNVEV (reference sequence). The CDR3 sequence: CASSLSKETLSGANVLTF.

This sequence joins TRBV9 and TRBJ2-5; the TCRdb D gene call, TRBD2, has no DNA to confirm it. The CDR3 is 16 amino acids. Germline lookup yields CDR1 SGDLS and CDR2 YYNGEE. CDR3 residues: CASSTGSSRGQETQYF.

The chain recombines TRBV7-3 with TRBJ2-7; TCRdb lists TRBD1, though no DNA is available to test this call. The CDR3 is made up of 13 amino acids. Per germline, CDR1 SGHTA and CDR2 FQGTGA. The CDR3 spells CASSLALGGEQYF.

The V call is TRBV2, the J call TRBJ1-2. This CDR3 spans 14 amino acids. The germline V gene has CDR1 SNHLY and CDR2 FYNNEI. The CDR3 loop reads CASSESWADYGYTF. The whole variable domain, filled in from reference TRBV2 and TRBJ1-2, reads EPEVTQTPSHQVTQMGQEVILRCVPISNHLYFYWYRQILGQKVEFLVSFYNNEISEKSEIFDDQFSVERPDGSNFTLKIRSTKLEDSAMYFCASSESWADYGYTFGSGTRLTVV.

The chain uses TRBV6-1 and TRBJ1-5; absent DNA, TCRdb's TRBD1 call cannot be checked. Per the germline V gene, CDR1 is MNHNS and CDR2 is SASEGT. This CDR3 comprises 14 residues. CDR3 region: CASSRQYSNQPQHF.

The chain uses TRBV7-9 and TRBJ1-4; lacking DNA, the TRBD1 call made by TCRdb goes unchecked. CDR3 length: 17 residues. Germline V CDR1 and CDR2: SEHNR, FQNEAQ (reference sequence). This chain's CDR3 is CASSSQRQGFFNEKLFF.

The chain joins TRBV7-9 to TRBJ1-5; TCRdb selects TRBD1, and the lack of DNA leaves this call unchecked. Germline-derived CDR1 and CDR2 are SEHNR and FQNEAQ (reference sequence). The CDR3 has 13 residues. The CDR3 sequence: CASSSGFNQPQHF.

The CDR3 is CSAREGASSYEQYF. This chain joins TRBV20-1 and TRBJ2-7; the D call of TRBD1 rests on TCRdb alone, since no DNA is present to check it. The CDR3 runs to 14 residues. CDR1 is DFQATT, CDR2 SNEGSKA, per germline (reference sequence).

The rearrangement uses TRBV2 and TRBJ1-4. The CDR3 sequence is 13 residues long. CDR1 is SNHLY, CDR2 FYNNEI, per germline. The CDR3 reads CASSGGNGEKLFF.

CDR3 loop: CASSLVRDPNYGYTF. The chain links TRBV5-5 to TRBJ1-2; the D call from TCRdb, TRBD1, cannot be confirmed without DNA. This CDR3 has 15 amino acids. The V gene's germline CDR1 is SGHKS and CDR2 YYEKEE (reference sequence).

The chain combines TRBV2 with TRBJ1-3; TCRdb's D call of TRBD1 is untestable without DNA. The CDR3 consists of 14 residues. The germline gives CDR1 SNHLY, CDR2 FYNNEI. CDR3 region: CASRPGTAGNTIYF. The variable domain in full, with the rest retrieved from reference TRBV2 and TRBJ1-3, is EPEVTQTPSHQVTQMGQEVILRCVPISNHLYFYWYRQILGQKVEFLVSFYNNEISEKSEIFDDQFSVERPDGSNFTLKIRSTKLEDSAMYFCASRPGTAGNTIYFGEGSWLTVV.

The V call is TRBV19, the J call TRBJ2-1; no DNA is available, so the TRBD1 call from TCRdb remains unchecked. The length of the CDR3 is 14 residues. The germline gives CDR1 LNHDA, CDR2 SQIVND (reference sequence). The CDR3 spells CASNRQGSTNEQFF.

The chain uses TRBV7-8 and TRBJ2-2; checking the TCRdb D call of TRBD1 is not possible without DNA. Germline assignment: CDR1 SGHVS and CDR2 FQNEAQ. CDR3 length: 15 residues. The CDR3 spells CASSLSGDYTGELFF.

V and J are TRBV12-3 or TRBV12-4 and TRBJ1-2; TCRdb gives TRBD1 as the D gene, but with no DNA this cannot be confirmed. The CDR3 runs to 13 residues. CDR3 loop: CASSIGAEYGYTF.

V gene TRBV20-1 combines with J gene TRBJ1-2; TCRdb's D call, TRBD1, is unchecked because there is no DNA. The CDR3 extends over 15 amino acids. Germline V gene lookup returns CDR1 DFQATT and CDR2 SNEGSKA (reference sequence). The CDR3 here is CSARPSGGNIYGYTF.